These 21 T cell receptor beta chains were all obtained from the same sample, sequenced in a study of T cells in Graves' hyperthyroidism and ophthalmopathy. Amplification of TCR beta CDR3 regions was performed using RNA transcripts as template. TCR CDR3 regions were first amplified by RT-PCR with HTBI primers. MiXCR, run by TCRdb on the multiplex PCR reads, gives a single entry per CDR3 protein. The sample records 280,000 or so distinct CDR3 sequences, 12% to 15% being singletons. Source material: blood. These receptors originate from a woman aged 50 to 60 with Graves' hyperthyroidism that later progressed to Graves' ophthalmopathy.

The rearrangement joins TRBV4-1 to TRBJ1-6; D remains unclear. V was clipped by 1 base and J by 0 bases, with 10 bases between them. The CDR3 length is 17 residues. In germline, CDR1 is MGHRA, CDR2 YSYEKL. In nucleotides, the CDR3 is TGCGCCAGCAGCCAAGGAGCCTCAGGCTCCTATAATTCACCCCTCCACTTT. Translated, it gives CASSQGASGSYNSPLHF.

At least ten counts were recorded for this clonotype. J is TRBJ2-1 and V is TRBV13; tentatively, D is TRBD1 (6 bases). CDR1 and CDR2 from the germline V gene are PRHDT and FYEKMQ (reference sequence). V gave up 5 bases and J gave up 4 bases, with 12 bases separating them. The CDR3 runs 14 residues. The CDR3 nucleotides read TGTGCCAGCAGCCCTGGACAGACTTACAATGAGCAGTTCTTC. It translates to CASSPGQTYNEQFF.

This clonotype was seen ten or more times. The chain combines TRBV7-9 with TRBJ1-1; D perhaps matches TRBD1 (5 bases). Trimming stripped 5 bases from V and 0 bases from J, with 13 bases between. Germline CDR1 is SEHNR and CDR2 is FQNEAQ (reference sequence). This CDR3 contains 15 residues. CDR3 loop: CASSNAGGVNTEAFF. The CDR3 DNA reads TGTGCCAGCAGCAATGCCGGGGGGGTGAACACTGAAGCTTTCTTT.

This clonotype occurred many times. V usage is TRBV29-1 and J usage is TRBJ2-1; maybe TRBD2 (5 bases). Trimming left V 8 bases short and J 1 base short, with 15 bases between. Germline CDR1 and CDR2: SQVTM and ANQGSEA. This CDR3 spans 14 amino acids. The CDR3 protein is CSPLRVKSYNEQFF. The CDR3 bases are TGCAGCCCCCTGCGGGTTAAGTCCTACAATGAGCAGTTCTTC.

Ten or more counts support this clonotype. The J gene is TRBJ1-5, the V gene TRBV6-2 or TRBV6-3; D call uncertain. Trimming removed 3 bases from V and 3 bases from J, with 9 bases in between. Germline V lookup: CDR1 MNHEY, CDR2 SVGEGT. CDR3 length: 14 residues. The CDR3 is CASSYGVYNQPQHF. Written as DNA, the CDR3 is TGTGCCAGCAGTTATGGGGTTTACAATCAGCCCCAGCATTTT.

The CDR3 loop is CSGTSPNIYEQYF. CDR3 sequence (DNA): TGCAGTGGAACGTCCCCTAATATTTACGAGCAGTACTTC. The genes are TRBV20-1 and TRBJ2-7; D ambiguous. The CDR3 runs 13 residues. Trimming left V 7 bases short and J 4 bases short, with 17 bases between. Germline CDR1 DFQATT, CDR2 SNEGSKA (reference sequence).

This clonotype has at least ten counts. V is TRBV20-1 and J is TRBJ2-3, with TRBD2 matching 14 bases. V was pared by 3 bases and J by 0 bases, with 11 bases of the junction left unmatched. The CDR3 is 19 residues long. The germline V gene encodes CDR1 DFQATT and CDR2 SNEGSKA (reference sequence). DNA of the CDR3: TGCAGTGCTAGGCCCGGACTAGCGGGGGGAAGTACTAGCACAGATACGCAGTATTTT. This encodes CSARPGLAGGSTSTDTQYF.

This clonotype was seen repeatedly, ten times or more. This sequence joins TRBV5-1 and TRBJ2-1; TRBD1 matches at 9 bases. Per germline, CDR1 SGHRS and CDR2 YFSETQ. V shed 2 bases, J shed 6 bases, and the junction held 3 bases outside the gene matches. This CDR3 is built from 14 residues. As DNA, the CDR3 is TGCGCCAGCAGCTTATGGACAGGGGCCAATGAGCAGTTCTTC. This translates into CASSLWTGANEQFF.

This clonotype was detected many times. The chain combines TRBV20-1 with TRBJ2-2; 11 nucleotides agree with TRBD2. CDR3 size: 19 residues. The J segment lost 0 bases and the V segment lost 2 bases, leaving 11 bases of the junction unmatched. From germline, CDR1 is DFQATT and CDR2 SNEGSKA (reference sequence). The DNA for the CDR3 is TGCAGTGCTAGACTGACTAGCGGGAACAAACTCGCGAACACCGGGGAGCTGTTTTTT. It encodes CSARLTSGNKLANTGELFF.

This clonotype was recorded a few times. The CDR3 sequence is CASSLGGTTNYGYTF. The CDR3 bases are TGCGCCAGCAGCTTAGGCGGTACAACTAACTATGGCTACACCTTC. The rearrangement joins TRBV4-1 to TRBJ1-2; D not certain. Looked up from germline, CDR1 is MGHRA and CDR2 is YSYEKL. This CDR3 is built from 15 residues. The V and J ends lost 5 bases and 0 bases respectively, with 13 bases between them.

This clonotype was recorded many times. This sequence joins TRBV2 and TRBJ1-1; D may be TRBD1 (6 bases). Germline V gives CDR1 SNHLY, CDR2 FYNNEI. This CDR3 spans 15 amino acids. V lost 7 bases to trimming and J lost 0 bases, with 15 bases between them. Written as DNA, the CDR3 is TGTGCCAGCACTCTGGGGGGGGCCCTGAACACTGAAGCTTTCTTT. As protein: CASTLGGALNTEAFF. The full variable domain, in which reference TRBV2 and TRBJ1-1 provide the parts outside the CDR3, is EPEVTQTPSHQVTQMGQEVILRCVPISNHLYFYWYRQILGQKVEFLVSFYNNEISEKSEIFDDQFSVERPDGSNFTLKIRSTKLEDSAMYFCASTLGGALNTEAFFGQGTRLTVV.

This clonotype was found many times. The V gene is TRBV7-9, the J gene TRBJ1-1, with D unclear. Germline CDR1 and CDR2: SEHNR and FQNEAQ (reference sequence). V lost 1 base, J lost 6 bases, and 12 bases lay in between. The CDR3 consists of 14 residues. The DNA for the CDR3 is TGTGCCAGCAGCTTAGGCCTCGGCGGGTCTGAAGCTTTCTTT. Translation gives CASSLGLGGSEAFF. Full variable domain (remainder filled in from reference TRBV7-9 and TRBJ1-1): DTGVSQNPRHKITKRGQNVTFRCDPISEHNRLYWYRQTLGQGPEFLTYFQNEAQLEKSRLLSDRFSAERPKGSFSTLEIQRTEQGDSAMYLCASSLGLGGSEAFFGQGTRLTVV.

This clonotype was counted many times. The V and J genes are TRBV2 and TRBJ1-4, with a tentative D call TRBD1 (5 bases). The CDR3 loop spans 14 amino acids. The V end was cut by 10 bases, the J end by 4 bases, with 16 bases between. Germline assignment: CDR1 SNHLY and CDR2 FYNNEI. CDR3 DNA sequence: TGTGCCAATACACGCGGGGGAGATAATGAAAAACTGTTTTTT. Protein product: CANTRGGDNEKLFF.

This clonotype was counted between two and nine times. The chain has TRBV9 and TRBJ2-5; 7 bases map to TRBD1. The CDR3 is 14 amino acids. With V trimmed by 3 bases and J by 4 bases, 6 bases remained unmatched. The germline V gene encodes CDR1 SGDLS and CDR2 YYNGEE. CDR3 region: CASSEQGSSETQYF. The CDR3 coding sequence is TGTGCCAGCAGCGAACAGGGGTCGTCAGAGACCCAGTACTTC.

V gene TRBV5-6 combines with J gene TRBJ2-7; the D is unclear. V gave up 0 bases and J gave up 7 bases, with 5 bases separating them. The CDR3 sequence is 11 residues long. Per the germline V gene, CDR1 is SGHDT and CDR2 is YYEEEE. The CDR3 spells CASSLELEQYF. The CDR3 nucleotides read TGTGCCAGCAGCTTGGAACTTGAGCAGTACTTC.

In its sample, this clonotype was seen many times. The chain employs TRBV19 and TRBJ2-1; 12 bases are a match to TRBD2. CDR1 is LNHDA, CDR2 SQIVND, per germline (reference sequence). This CDR3 has 16 amino acids. Trimming took 5 bases from V and 6 from J; bases not matched to a gene: 8. In DNA form, the CDR3 reads TGTGCCAGTAGTCTGAAGGGACTAGCGGGCCGCAATGAGCAGTTCTTC. Encoded protein: CASSLKGLAGRNEQFF.

In its sample, this clonotype was seen a few times. The V and J genes are TRBV6-5 and TRBJ2-6; D is unclear. This CDR3 spans 17 amino acids. The germline V gene has CDR1 MNHEY and CDR2 SVGAGI. The V end lost 3 bases, the J end lost 2 bases, and 14 bases lay between the germline ends. This CDR3 is CASSYDTFIPGANVLTF. The CDR3 nucleotides are TGTGCCAGCAGTTATGACACTTTTATCCCTGGGGCCAACGTCCTGACTTTC.

At least ten counts were recorded for this clonotype. The chain is built from TRBV20-1 and TRBJ1-1; TRBD1 might be the D (5 bases). The CDR3 contains 14 residues. V lost 0 bases to trimming and J lost 7 bases, with 15 bases between them. Germline V gene lookup returns CDR1 DFQATT and CDR2 SNEGSKA (reference sequence). The chain's CDR3 is CSARDRRGAVEAFF. The CDR3 nucleotides read TGCAGTGCTAGAGATCGACGTGGGGCAGTTGAAGCTTTCTTT.

J is TRBJ1-5 and V is TRBV4-1, with D maybe TRBD1 (6 bases). With 0 bases removed from V and 6 bases from J, the gap between germline ends came to 12 bases. The germline gives CDR1 MGHRA, CDR2 YSYEKL. The CDR3 loop spans 15 amino acids. CDR3 nucleotides: TGCGCCAGCAGCCAAGATGGGGGGCGACTTCAGCCCCAGCATTTT. It codes for CASSQDGGRLQPQHF.

This clonotype came up a few times. Germline is not matched at one junction end, which may reflect a read error. The chain links TRBV6-1 to TRBJ2-5, with a weak D call TRBD2 (5 bases). CDR3 length: 14 amino acids. Germline V gene data show CDR1 as MNHNS and CDR2 as SASEGT. CDR3 protein: CASSEIPVGEAQYF. In nucleotides, the CDR3 is TGTGCCAGCAGTGAAATCCCGGTGGGAGAGGCCCAGTACTTC.

This clonotype appeared many times. The chain employs TRBV5-1 and TRBJ2-3; D uncertain. Germline CDR1 is SGHRS and CDR2 is YFSETQ. V gave up 1 base and J gave up 1 base, with 13 bases separating them. There are 16 residues in the CDR3. The DNA of the CDR3 is TGCGCCAGCAGCTTGCTGGACGGAAGCGGCACAGATACGCAGTATTTT. It specifies CASSLLDGSGTDTQYF.